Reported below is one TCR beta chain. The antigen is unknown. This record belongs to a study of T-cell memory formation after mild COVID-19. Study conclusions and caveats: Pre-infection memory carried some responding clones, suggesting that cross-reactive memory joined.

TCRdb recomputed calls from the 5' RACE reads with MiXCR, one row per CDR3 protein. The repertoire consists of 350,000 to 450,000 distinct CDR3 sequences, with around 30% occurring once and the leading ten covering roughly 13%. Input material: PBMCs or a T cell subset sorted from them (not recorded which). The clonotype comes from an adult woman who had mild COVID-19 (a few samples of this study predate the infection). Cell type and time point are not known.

CDR3 region: CAWKNPTRGNTIYF. CDR3 coding DNA: TGTGCCTGGAAGAATCCAACGAGGGGAAACACCATATATTTT. J is TRBJ1-3 and V is TRBV30; D not certain. The germline CDR1 and CDR2 sequences are GTSNPN and SVGIG (reference sequence). This CDR3 spans 14 amino acids. V dropped 4 bases and J dropped 4 bases, with 14 bases sitting between them.